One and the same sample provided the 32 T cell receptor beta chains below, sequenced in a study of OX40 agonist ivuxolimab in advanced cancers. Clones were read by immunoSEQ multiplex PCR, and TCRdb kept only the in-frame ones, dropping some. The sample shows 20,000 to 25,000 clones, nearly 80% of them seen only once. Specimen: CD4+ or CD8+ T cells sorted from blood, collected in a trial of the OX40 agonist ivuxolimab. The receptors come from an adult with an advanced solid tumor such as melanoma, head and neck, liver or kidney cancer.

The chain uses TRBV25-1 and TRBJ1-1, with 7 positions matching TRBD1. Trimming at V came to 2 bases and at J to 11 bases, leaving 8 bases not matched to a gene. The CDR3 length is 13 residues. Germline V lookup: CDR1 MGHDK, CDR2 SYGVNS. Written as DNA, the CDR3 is TGTGCCAGCAGTGAACTCGGCAGGGGGGTTGCTTTCTTT. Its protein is CASSELGRGVAFF.

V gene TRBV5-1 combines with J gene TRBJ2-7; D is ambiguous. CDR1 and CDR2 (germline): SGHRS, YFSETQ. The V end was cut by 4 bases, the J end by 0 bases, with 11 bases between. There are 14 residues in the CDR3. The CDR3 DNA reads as TGCGCCAGCAGCGCGGACGCCAACTCCTACGAGCAGTACTTC. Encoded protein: CASSADANSYEQYF.

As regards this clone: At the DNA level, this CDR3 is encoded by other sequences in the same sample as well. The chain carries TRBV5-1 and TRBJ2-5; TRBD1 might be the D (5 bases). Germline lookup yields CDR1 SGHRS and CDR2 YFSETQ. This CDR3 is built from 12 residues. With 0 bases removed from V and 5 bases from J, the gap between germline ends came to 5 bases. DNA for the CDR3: TGCGCCAGCAGCTTGGAGGGGGAGACCCAGTACTTC. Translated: CASSLEGETQYF. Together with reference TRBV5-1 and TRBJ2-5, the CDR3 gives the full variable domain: KAGVTQTPRYLIKTRGQQVTLSCSPISGHRSVSWYQQTPGQGLQFLFEYFSETQRNKGNFPGRFSGRQFSNSRSEMNVSTLELGDSALYLCASSLEGETQYFGPGTRLLVL.

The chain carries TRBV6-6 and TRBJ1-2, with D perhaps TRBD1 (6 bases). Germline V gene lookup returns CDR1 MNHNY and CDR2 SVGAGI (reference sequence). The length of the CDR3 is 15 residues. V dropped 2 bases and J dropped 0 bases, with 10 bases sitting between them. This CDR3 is CASSYLQGTNYGYTF. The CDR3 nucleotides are TGTGCCAGCAGTTACCTCCAGGGGACTAACTATGGCTACACCTTC.

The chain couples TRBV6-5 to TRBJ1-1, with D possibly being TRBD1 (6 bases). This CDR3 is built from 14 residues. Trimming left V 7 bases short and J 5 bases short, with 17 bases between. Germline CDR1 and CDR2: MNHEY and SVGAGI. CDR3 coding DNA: TGTGCCAGCACCCGCCCAGGGGTGATAACTGAAGCTTTCTTT. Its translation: CASTRPGVITEAFF.

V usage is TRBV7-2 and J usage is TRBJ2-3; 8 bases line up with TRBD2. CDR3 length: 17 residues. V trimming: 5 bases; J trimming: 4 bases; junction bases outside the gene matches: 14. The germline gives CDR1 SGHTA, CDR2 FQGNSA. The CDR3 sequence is CASSPNRGSGVADTQYF. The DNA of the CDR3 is TGTGCCAGCAGCCCAAACAGAGGTAGCGGGGTGGCAGATACGCAGTATTTT.

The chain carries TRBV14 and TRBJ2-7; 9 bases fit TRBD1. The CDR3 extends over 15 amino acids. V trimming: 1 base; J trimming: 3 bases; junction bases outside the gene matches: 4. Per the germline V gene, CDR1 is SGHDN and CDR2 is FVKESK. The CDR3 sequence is CASSQADRGVYEQYF. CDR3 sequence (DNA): TGTGCCAGCAGCCAAGCTGACAGGGGGGTCTACGAGCAGTACTTC.

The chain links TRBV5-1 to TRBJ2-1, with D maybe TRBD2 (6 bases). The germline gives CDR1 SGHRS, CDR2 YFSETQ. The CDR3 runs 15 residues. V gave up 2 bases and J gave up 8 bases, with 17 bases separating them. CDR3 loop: CASSFWTMSTDEQFF. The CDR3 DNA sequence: TGCGCCAGCAGCTTCTGGACTATGAGTACGGATGAGCAGTTCTTC.

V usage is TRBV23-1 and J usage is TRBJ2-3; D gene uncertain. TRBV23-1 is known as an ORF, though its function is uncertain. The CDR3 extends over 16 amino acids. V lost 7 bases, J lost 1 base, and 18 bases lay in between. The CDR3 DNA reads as TGCGCCAGCACCCCGGGCGCCGTCCAGGGCACAGATACGCAGTATTTT. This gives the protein CASTPGAVQGTDTQYF.

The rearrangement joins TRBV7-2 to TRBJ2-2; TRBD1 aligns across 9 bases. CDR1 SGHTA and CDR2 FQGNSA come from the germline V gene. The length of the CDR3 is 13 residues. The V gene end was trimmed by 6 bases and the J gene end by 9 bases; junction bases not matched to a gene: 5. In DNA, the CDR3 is TGTGCCAGCAGTTCTACAGGGGGCTGGGAGCTGTTTTTT. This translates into CASSSTGGWELFF.

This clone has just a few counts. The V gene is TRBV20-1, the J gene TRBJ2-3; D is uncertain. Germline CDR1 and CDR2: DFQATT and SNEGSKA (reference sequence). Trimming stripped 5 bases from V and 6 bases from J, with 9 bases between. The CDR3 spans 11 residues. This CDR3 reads CSALLVDTQYF. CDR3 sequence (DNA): TGCAGTGCTCTATTAGTGGATACGCAGTATTTT.

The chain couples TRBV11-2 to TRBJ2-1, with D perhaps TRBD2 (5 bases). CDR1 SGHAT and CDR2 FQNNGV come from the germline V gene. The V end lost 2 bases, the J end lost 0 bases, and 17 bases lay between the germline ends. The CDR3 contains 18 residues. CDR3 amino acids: CASSLNIGGQSSYNEQFF. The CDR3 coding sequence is TGTGCCAGCAGCTTAAACATCGGCGGGCAGAGCTCCTACAATGAGCAGTTCTTC. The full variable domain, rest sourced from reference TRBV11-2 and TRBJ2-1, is EAGVAQSPRYKIIEKRQSVAFWCNPISGHATLYWYQQILGQGPKLLIQFQNNGVVDDSQLPKDRFSAERLKGVDSTLKIQPAKLEDSAVYLCASSLNIGGQSSYNEQFFGPGTRLTVL.

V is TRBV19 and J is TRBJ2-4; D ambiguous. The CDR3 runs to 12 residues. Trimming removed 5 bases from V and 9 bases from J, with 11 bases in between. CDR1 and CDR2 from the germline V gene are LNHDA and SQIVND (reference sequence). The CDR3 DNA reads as TGTGCCAGTAGTTTGACGGGTGGCATTCAGTACTTC. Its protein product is CASSLTGGIQYF.

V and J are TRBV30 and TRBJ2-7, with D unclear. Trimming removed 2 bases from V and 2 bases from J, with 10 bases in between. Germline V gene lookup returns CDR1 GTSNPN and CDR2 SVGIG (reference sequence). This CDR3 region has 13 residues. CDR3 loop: CAWSSLSPYEQYF. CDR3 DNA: TGTGCCTGGAGTAGCCTGTCCCCCTACGAGCAGTACTTC.

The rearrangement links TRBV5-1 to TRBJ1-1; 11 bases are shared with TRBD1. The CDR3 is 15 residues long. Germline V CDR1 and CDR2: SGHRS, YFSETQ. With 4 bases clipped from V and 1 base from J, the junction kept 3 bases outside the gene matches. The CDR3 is CASSTGTGGNTEAFF. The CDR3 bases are TGCGCCAGCAGCACAGGGACAGGGGGGAACACTGAAGCTTTCTTT.

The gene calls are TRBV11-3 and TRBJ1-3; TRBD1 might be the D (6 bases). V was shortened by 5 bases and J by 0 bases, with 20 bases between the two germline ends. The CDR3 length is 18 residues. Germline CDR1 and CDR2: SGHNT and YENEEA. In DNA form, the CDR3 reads TGTGCCAGCAGCACGGGTTCGAGGGGGGGCAGCTCTGGAAACACCATATATTTT. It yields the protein CASSTGSRGGSSGNTIYF.

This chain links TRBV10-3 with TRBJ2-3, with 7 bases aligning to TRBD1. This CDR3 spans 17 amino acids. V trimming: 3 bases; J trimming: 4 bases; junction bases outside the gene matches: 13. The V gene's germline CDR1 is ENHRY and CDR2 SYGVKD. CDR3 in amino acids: CAISEGTDEGQADTQYF. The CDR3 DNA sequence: TGTGCCATCAGTGAAGGGACAGACGAGGGGCAGGCAGATACGCAGTATTTT.

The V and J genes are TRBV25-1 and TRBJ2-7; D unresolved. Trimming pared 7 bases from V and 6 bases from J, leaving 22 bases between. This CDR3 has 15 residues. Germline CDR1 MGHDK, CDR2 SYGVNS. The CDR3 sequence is CASTSRTALLGEQYF. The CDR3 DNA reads TGTGCCAGCACTTCACGGACGGCCCTCTTGGGCGAGCAGTACTTC.

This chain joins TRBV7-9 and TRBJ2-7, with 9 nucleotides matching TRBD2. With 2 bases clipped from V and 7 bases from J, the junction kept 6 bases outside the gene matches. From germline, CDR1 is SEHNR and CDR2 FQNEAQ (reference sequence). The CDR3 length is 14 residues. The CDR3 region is CASSLQGLAAEQYF. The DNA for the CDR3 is TGTGCCAGCAGCTTACAGGGACTAGCCGCGGAGCAGTACTTC.

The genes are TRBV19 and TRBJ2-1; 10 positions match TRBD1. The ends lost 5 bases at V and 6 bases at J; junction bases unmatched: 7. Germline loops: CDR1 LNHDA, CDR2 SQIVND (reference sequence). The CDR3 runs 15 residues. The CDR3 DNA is TGTGCCAGTAGTGTAACCTGGACAGGGGGCAATGAGCAGTTCTTC. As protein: CASSVTWTGGNEQFF.

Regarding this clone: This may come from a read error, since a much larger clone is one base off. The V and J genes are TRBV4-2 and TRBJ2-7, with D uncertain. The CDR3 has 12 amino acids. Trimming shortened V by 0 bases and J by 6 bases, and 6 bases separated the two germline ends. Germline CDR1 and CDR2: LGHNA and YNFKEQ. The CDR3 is CASSQEESEQYF. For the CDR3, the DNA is TGTGCCAGCAGCCAAGAGGAGAGCGAGCAGTACTTC.

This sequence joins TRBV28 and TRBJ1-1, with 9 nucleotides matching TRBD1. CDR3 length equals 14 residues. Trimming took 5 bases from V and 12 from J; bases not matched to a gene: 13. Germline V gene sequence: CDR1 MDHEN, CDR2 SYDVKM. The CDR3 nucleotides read TGTGCCAGCAGTCCTCAGACAGGGGGAAGTATGCCTTTCTTT. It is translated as CASSPQTGGSMPFF.

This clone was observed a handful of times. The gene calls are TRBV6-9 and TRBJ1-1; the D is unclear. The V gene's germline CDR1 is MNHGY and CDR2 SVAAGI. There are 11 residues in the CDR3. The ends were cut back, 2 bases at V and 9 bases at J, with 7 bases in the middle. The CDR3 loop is CASSYPSQAFF. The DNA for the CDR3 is TGTGCCAGCAGTTATCCGAGTCAAGCTTTCTTT.

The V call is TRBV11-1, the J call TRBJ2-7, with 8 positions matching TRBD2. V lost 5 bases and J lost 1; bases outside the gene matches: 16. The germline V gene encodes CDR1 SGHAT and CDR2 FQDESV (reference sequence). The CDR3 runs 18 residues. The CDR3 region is CASSRWGLSGGLSYEQYF. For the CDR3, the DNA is TGTGCCAGCAGCCGCTGGGGACTGAGCGGGGGCCTTTCCTACGAGCAGTACTTC.

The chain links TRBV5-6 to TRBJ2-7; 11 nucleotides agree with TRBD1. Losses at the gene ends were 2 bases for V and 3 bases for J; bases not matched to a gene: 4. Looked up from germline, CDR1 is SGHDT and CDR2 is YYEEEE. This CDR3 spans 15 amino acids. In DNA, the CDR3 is TGTGCCAGCAGCTTCGGGGGGACAGGGGGCTACGAGCAGTACTTC. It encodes CASSFGGTGGYEQYF.

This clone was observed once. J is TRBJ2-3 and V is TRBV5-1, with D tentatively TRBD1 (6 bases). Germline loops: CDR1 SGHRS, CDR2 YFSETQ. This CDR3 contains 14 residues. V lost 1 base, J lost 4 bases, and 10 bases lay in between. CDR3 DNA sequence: TGCGCCAGCAGCTTGCAGGGGAGCCCAGATACGCAGTATTTT. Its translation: CASSLQGSPDTQYF.

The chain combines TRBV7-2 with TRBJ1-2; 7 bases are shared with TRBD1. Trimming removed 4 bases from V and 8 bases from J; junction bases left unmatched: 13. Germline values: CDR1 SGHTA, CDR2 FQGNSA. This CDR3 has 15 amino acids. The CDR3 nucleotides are TGTGCCAGCAGCTCCGACAGGGTCCTCCTCGGGGGCTACACCTTC. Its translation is CASSSDRVLLGGYTF.

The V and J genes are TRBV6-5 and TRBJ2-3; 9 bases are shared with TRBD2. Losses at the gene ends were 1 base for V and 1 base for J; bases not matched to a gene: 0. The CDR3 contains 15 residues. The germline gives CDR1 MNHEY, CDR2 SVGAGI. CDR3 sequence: CASSYLAGGTDTQYF. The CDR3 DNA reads TGTGCCAGCAGTTACTTAGCGGGAGGCACAGATACGCAGTATTTT.

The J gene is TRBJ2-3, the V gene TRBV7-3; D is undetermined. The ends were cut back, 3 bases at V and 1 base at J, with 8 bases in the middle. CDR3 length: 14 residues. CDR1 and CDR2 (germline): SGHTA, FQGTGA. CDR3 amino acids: CASSFSPGTDTQYF. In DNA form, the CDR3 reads TGTGCCAGCAGCTTTTCCCCCGGCACAGATACGCAGTATTTT.

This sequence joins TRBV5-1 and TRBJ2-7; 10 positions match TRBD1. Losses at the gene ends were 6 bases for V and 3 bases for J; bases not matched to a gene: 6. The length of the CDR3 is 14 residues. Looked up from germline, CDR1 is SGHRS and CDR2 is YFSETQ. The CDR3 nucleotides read TGCGCCAGCACCTCCGGGACAGGGGACTACGAGCAGTACTTC. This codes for CASTSGTGDYEQYF.

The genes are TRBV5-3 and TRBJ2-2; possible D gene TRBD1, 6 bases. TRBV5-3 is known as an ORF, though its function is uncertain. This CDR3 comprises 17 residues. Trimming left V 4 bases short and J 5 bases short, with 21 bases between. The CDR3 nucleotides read TGTGCCAGAAGCGGAACTCCCGGGACACCAAAGACCGGGGAGCTGTTTTTT. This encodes CARSGTPGTPKTGELFF.

DNA for the CDR3: TGCGCCAGCAGCTACTCCGGGAGGGTAGAAGAGACCCAGTACTTC. Encoded protein: CASSYSGRVEETQYF. This chain links TRBV23-1 with TRBJ2-5; 8 bases map to TRBD2. TRBV23-1 is identified as an open reading frame with a role that is uncertain. J lost 3 bases, V lost 6 bases, and 9 bases had no gene match. This CDR3 is 15 amino acids long.